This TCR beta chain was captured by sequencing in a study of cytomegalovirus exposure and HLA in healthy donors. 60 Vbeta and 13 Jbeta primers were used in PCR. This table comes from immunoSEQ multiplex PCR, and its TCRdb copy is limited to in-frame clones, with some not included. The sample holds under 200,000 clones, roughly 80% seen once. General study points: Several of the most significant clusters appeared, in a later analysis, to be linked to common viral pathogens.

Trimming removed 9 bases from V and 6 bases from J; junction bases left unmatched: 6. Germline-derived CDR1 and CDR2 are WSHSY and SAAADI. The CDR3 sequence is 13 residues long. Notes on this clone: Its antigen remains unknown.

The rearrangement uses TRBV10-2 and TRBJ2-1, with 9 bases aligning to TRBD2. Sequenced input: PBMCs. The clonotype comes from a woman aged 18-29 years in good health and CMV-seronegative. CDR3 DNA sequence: TGCGCCAGTGCACCGGGACTAGCCAATGAGCAGTTCTTC. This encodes CASAPGLANEQFF.